This T cell receptor beta chain was captured by sequencing in a study of T cell repertoires in cytomegalovirus infection. Study overall: It can be stated that public TCR beta signatures indicated CMV infection as well as a matching HLA type. Study conclusions and caveats: Based on cumulative public TCR beta family frequency, carriers of CMV plus the relevant HLA were identified. The response measured ex vivo was dominated by TCR beta clonotypes (HLA-C-restricted and CMV-specific).

Each CDR3 protein is one row after TCRdb ran MiXCR on the reads. The table has about 830,000 distinct CDR3 sequences, 30% to 35% seen once. Germline CDR1 is SGHDT and CDR2 is YYEEEE. This CDR3 has 14 amino acids. The V end lost 4 bases, the J end lost 3 bases, and 13 bases lay between the germline ends. Comments on this clonotype: What it binds is unknown.

The chain couples TRBV5-6 to TRBJ2-5; D could derive from TRBD1 or TRBD2 (5 bases each). The sequencing used cultured CD8+ T cells from PBMCs, collected from culture after CMV antigen stimulation. The TCR comes from a human donor in good health (CMV status not recorded). Some clones in this sample may be carry-over from other donors' samples. CDR3 nucleotides: TGTGCCAGCAGCGCACCCGGGACCAAAGAGACCCAGTACTTC. This sequence encodes CASSAPGTKETQYF.